Included here is one T cell receptor beta chain sequence, with context. As yet, its antigen is unknown. The data stem from a study of vaccination and CD4 T cells after COVID-19. About the research overall: A positive SARS-CoV-2 nasal swab PCR result was recorded for each convalescent patient; about nine were mild and one severe. Study-level points and caveats: This study had few convalescent patients and no early post-infection samples.

Treatment indicated: roughly 11-day PBMC culture with coronavirus spike peptide pools or control peptides (ViraFEST assay). PBMCs were cultured at some 2 million per well with around 9.5 IU/ml IL-2 and approximately 9.8 ug/ml peptide pools. The study sequenced cultured CD4+ T cell DNA using the Oncomine TCR Beta short-read assay. TCRdb re-called the PCR reads with MiXCR, one entry per CDR3 protein. The sample has roughly 15,000 distinct CDR3 sequences, 44% seen once. The receptor comes from a human donor who had recovered from COVID-19. The sequenced sample was CD4+ T cells from blood, cultured in vitro.

The CDR3 coding sequence is TGTGCCAGCAGTTACCAAAGCAATCAGCCCCAGCATTTT. It encodes CASSYQSNQPQHF. The chain carries TRBV6-2 or TRBV6-3 and TRBJ1-5; D is undetermined. Germline V gene data show CDR1 as MNHEY and CDR2 as SVGEGT. Between the trimmed V and J ends, which lost 2 bases and 1 base, there was a span of 3 bases. The CDR3 has 13 amino acids.